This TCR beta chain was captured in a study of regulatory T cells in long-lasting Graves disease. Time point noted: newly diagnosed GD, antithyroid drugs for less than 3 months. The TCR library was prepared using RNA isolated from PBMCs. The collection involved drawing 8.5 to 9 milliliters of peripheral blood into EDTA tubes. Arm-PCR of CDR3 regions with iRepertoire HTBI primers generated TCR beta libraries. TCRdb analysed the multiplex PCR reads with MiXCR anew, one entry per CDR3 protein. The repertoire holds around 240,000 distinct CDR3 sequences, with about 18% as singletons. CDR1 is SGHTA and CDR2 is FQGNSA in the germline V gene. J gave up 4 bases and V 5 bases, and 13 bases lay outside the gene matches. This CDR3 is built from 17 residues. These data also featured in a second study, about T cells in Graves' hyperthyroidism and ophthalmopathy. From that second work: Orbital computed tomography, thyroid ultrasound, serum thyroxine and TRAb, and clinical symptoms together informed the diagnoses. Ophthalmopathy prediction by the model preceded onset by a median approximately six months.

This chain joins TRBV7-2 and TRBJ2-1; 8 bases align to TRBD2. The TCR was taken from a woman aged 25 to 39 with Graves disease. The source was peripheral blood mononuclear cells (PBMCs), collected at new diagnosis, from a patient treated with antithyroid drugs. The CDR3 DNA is TGTGCCAGCAGCCCCTTCGGATCGGGGGGGCGTTACAATGAGCAGTTCTTC. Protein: CASSPFGSGGRYNEQFF.